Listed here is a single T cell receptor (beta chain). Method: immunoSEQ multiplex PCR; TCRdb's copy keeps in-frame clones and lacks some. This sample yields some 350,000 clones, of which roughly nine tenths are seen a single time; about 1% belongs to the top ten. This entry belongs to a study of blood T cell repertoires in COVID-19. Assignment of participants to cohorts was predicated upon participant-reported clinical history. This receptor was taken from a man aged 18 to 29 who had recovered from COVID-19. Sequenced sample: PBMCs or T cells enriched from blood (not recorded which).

The CDR3 coding sequence is TGTGCCAGCAGCCGGGGGGGAGGTTGGGAGGAGACCCAGTACTTC. Translating it yields CASSRGGGWEETQYF. The chain couples TRBV9 to TRBJ2-5; 8 bases match TRBD2. The CDR3 loop spans 15 amino acids. The trim removed 4 bases at V and 5 bases at J, leaving 10 bases unmatched. From germline, CDR1 is SGDLS and CDR2 YYNGEE.